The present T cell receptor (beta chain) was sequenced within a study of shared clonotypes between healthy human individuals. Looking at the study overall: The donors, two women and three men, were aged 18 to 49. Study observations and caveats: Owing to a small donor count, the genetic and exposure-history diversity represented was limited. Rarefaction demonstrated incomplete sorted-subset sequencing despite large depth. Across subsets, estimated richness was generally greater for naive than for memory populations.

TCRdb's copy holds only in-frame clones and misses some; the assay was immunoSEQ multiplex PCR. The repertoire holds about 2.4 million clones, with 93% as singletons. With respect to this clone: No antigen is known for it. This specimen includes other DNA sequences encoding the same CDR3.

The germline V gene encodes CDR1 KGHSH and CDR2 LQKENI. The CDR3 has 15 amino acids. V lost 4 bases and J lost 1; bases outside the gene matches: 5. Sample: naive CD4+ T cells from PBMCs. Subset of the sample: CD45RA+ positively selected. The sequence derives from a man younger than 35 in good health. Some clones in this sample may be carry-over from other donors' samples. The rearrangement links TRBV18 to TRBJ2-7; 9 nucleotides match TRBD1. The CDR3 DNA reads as TGTGCCAGCTCACAGACAGGGGGGAGTTCCTACGAGCAGTACTTC. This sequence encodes CASSQTGGSSYEQYF.